This entry features one T cell receptor (beta chain) sequence. Authors' processing steps: Amplification with reference gene primers provided the estimates of nucleated cell counts. The assay was immunoSEQ multiplex PCR, and TCRdb's table has in-frame clones only and misses some. V and J calls and clone size are given by that table; D and trimming were obtained from the DNA. The sample yields about 420,000 clones, 80% to 90% seen once. The source of the sample is a study of blood T cell repertoires in COVID-19. Looking at the study overall: COVID-19 samples from acute and convalescent phases originated in the United States, Italy and Spain. From T cells, B-cell-depleted T cells, or PBMCs came the material, which was cDNA or gDNA.

This CDR3 contains 15 residues. The germline V gene has CDR1 SEHNR and CDR2 FQNEAQ (reference sequence). Unmatched junction bases numbered 10, after V lost 2 bases and J lost 7 bases. The chain uses TRBV7-9 and TRBJ2-7; 8 bases are a match to TRBD2. Sequencing was done on a sample of peripheral blood. The source of this sequence is a man between 18 and 29 years old with COVID-19, enrolled during active disease. The CDR3 loop reads CASSLRLAGALEQYF. DNA for the CDR3: TGTGCCAGCAGCTTACGTCTAGCGGGTGCCCTTGAGCAGTACTTC.